This T cell receptor beta chain was documented in a study of CD8+ T cells in alopecia areata. Study details: Treatment of the treated patients consisted of oral tofacitinib, 5 to 10 mg twice daily.

RNA, once extracted, was reverse transcribed into cDNA for use as the sequencing template. The assay was immunoSEQ multiplex PCR, and TCRdb's table has in-frame clones only and misses some. This table holds around 150,000 clones, 55% to 75% found once. The CDR3 spans 12 residues. Germline lookup yields CDR1 GTSNPN and CDR2 SVGIG (reference sequence). Trimming stripped 2 bases from V and 9 bases from J, with 14 bases between. Documented treatment: oral pan-JAK inhibitor, 5-10 mg twice daily. The chain is built from TRBV30 and TRBJ2-7; D tentatively reads TRBD1 or TRBD2 (6 bases each). The TCR comes from a human donor with alopecia areata. Sequencing was performed on CD4+ T cells sorted from blood, taken at week 4, from a patient treated with tofacitinib. In DNA form, the CDR3 reads TGTGCCTGGAGTCACCTGGGGGGCGGGCAGTACTTC. Translation: CAWSHLGGGQYF.